The TCR beta chain under discussion was sequenced for a study of post-analysis software for immune sequencing data. The study, taken as a whole, reports: With TRBV5-6, TRBV5-1 and TRBV20-1 included, about 5 TRBV segments were more frequent in patients than in controls.

The table lists this clonotype with many counts. As yet, its antigen is unknown. Prepared TCR beta cDNA libraries contained unique molecular identifiers. TCRdb reprocessed the PCR reads with MiXCR, giving one entry per CDR3 protein. Here the sample spans 150,000 to 200,000 distinct CDR3 sequences, roughly 30% being singletons. J was trimmed by 8 bases and V by 7 bases; bases with no gene match: 10. The CDR3 spans 14 residues. Germline-derived CDR1 and CDR2 are SQVTM and ANQGSEA. The chain combines TRBV29-1 with TRBJ2-1; 11 positions match TRBD2. The material sequenced was blood. This receptor was identified in a girl between 10 and 17 years old with multiple sclerosis. CDR3 amino acids: CSARGLAGGYEQFF. The DNA of the CDR3 is TGCAGCGCCCGGGGGCTAGCGGGAGGCTATGAGCAGTTCTTC.